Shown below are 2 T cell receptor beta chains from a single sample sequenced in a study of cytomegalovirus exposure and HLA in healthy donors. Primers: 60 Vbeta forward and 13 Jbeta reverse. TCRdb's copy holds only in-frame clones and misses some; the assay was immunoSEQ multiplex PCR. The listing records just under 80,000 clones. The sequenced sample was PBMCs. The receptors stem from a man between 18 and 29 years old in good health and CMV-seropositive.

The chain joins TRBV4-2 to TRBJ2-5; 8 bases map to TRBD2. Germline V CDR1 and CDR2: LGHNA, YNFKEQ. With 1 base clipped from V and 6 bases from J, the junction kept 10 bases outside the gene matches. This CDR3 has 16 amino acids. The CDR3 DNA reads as TGTGCCAGCAGCCAAGGGCCCGGGGGGGCCGAAAAGACCCAGTACTTC. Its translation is CASSQGPGGAEKTQYF.

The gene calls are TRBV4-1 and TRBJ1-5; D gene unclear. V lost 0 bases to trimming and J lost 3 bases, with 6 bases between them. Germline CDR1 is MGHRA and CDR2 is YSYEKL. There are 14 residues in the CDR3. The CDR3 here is CASSQDYYNQPQHF. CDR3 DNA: TGCGCCAGCAGCCAAGATTATTACAATCAGCCCCAGCATTTT.